This TCR beta chain was sequenced in a study of blood T cells in healthy people across ages. General observations from the study: Without sorted subsets, naive and antigen-experienced compartments could not be conclusively compared. As age increased, TCR beta diversity per million T cells fell in a roughly linear fashion.

Concerning this clonotype itself: Its antigen is unknown.

Samples each yielded at least 5.5 micrograms of total RNA. Combining a sample-barcoded 5' primer with a J-beta primer mix, a second PCR ran for roughly 7 to 12 cycles. Each sample provided no less than 2.5 million CDR3-containing paired-end reads. A single record per CDR3 protein comes from TCRdb applying MiXCR to the 5' RACE reads. The sample lists 650,000 to 950,000 distinct CDR3 sequences, roughly 44% occurring once. The CDR3 length is 17 residues. Looked up from germline, CDR1 is LGHDT and CDR2 is YNNKEL (reference sequence). V lost 0 bases and J lost 11; bases outside the gene matches: 14. The receptor was isolated from a man aged 60-69 years in good health. The chain recombines TRBV3-1 with TRBJ2-5, with 11 bases fitting TRBD2. The sequencing sample was made of blood. CDR3: CASSQEPGTSGYNEQYF. Here the CDR3 DNA reads TGTGCCAGCAGCCAAGAACCAGGGACTAGCGGCTACAATGAGCAGTACTTC.